This is a list of T cell receptor beta chains from one sample in a study of CD8+CD57+ T cells in acquired aplastic anemia. TCRdb redid the calling of the reads with MiXCR, one entry per CDR3 protein. The sample holds under 200,000 distinct CDR3 sequences, roughly 64% seen once. The sequenced sample was sorted CD4+, CD8+, or CD8+CD57+ T cells (not recorded which) from PBMCs. These receptor sequences come from a human donor with severe aplastic anemia or a healthy control (not recorded which). CDR3s include the opening cysteine and the closing phenylalanine or tryptophan. D genes are given only for firm matches. The size of a clone is reported for some rows only, either as once, few or many, or as a class for expanded clones.

size	J	V	D	length	DNA	CDR3
many	TRBJ2-1	TRBV15	TRBD2	13	TGTGCCACCAGCGGGGGACTATTCAATGAGCAGTTCTTC	CATSGGLFNEQFF
few	TRBJ2-7	TRBV29-1	-	12	TGCAGCGTTGCATCGGGGGCCTACGAGCAGTACTTC	CSVASGAYEQYF
once	TRBJ2-7	TRBV19	-	14	TGTGCCAGTAGTATCAACAGGGTTGGCTACGAGCAGTACTTC	CASSINRVGYEQYF
-	TRBJ2-1	TRBV29-1	TRBD2	17	TGCAGCGTTGGGGGGGGGAGACCTAGCGGAGACTACAATGAGCAGTTCTTC	CSVGGGRPSGDYNEQFF
many	TRBJ2-7	TRBV7-9	-	17	TGTGCCAGCAGCTTAGCCGTCGGGCAGCCCGAGGTAAGCGAGCAGTACTTC	CASSLAVGQPEVSEQYF
-	TRBJ1-1	TRBV14	-	13	TGTGCCAGCAGCCCCTGGGAGGGTGTTGGAGCTTTCTTT	CASSPWEGVGAFF
-	TRBJ2-7	TRBV29-1	TRBD2	11	TGCAGCGTGGGGACTATGGGGGAGCAGTACTTC	CSVGTMGEQYF
-	TRBJ1-2	TRBV20-1	TRBD1	13	TGCAGTGCCACACTAACAGGGGAGAGTGGCTACACCTTC	CSATLTGESGYTF
-	TRBJ2-5	TRBV2	-	14	TGTGCCAGCAGTGAATCGCAGGGCTCGGGGACCCAGTACTTC	CASSESQGSGTQYF
-	TRBJ2-7	TRBV7-8	-	16	TGTGCCAGCAGCGCCTTGGCCGACGGGGGCCCCTACGAGCAGTACTTC	CASSALADGGPYEQYF
-	TRBJ2-7	TRBV19	-	14	TGTGCCAGTAGTATTGGGGGGGCCTCCTACGAGCAGTACTTC	CASSIGGASYEQYF
many	TRBJ2-3	TRBV6-4	TRBD2	17	TGTGCCAGCAGTCCGGGACTAGCGGGGGAGCCCACAGATACGCAGTATTTT	CASSPGLAGEPTDTQYF
-	TRBJ2-7	TRBV12-3/TRBV12-4	-	12	TGTGCCAGCAGTGAGGGGACTCTCGAGCAGTACTTC	CASSEGTLEQYF
-	TRBJ2-3	TRBV24-1	-	15	TGTGCCACCAGTGATCCGGGGGTTCCCACAGATACGCAGTATTTT	CATSDPGVPTDTQYF
-	TRBJ1-2	TRBV29-1	-	13	TGCAGCGTGACACAGGGAACTAACTATGGCTACACCTTC	CSVTQGTNYGYTF
few	TRBJ2-7	TRBV28	TRBD1	16	TGTGCCAGCAGTTTGTACTCCGGGACAGGGGGCTACGAGCAGTACTTC	CASSLYSGTGGYEQYF
-	TRBJ2-7	TRBV20-1	-	14	TGCAGTGCCCCAGGGCGGGCGCCTTCTCCCGAGCAGTACTTC	CSAPGRAPSPEQYF
many	TRBJ1-4	TRBV11-2	-	16	TGTGCCAGCAGCTACGGCGGGTGGGGTACAGATGAAAAACTGTTTTTT	CASSYGGWGTDEKLFF
-	TRBJ1-1	TRBV19	-	14	TGTGCCAGTAGCCTACAGGTAATGAACACTGAAGCTTTCTTT	CASSLQVMNTEAFF
many	TRBJ1-5	TRBV4-3	-	15	TGCGCCAGCAGCCGCCTTCTTGATAGCAATCAGCCCCAGCATTTT	CASSRLLDSNQPQHF
-	TRBJ2-3	TRBV20-1	-	13	TGCAGTGCTAAGGGCTATAGCACAGATACGCAGTATTTT	CSAKGYSTDTQYF
once	TRBJ2-2	TRBV29-1	-	11	TGCAGCGTGAGGGACACCGGGGAGCTGTTTTTT	CSVRDTGELFF
once	TRBJ1-4	TRBV9	-	14	TGTGCCAGCAGCCAGGGTCCTGCAGGTGAAAAACTGTTTTTT	CASSQGPAGEKLFF
few	TRBJ2-7	TRBV5-4	-	14	TGTGCCAGCAGCTTGCGGGGCAGGGAGCACGAGCAGTACTTC	CASSLRGREHEQYF
many	TRBJ2-7	TRBV6-5	-	13	TGTGCCAGCAGTTACAGGGAATCCTACGAGCAGTACTTC	CASSYRESYEQYF
-	TRBJ2-3	TRBV7-2	-	12	TGTGCCAGCAGCTTAGCGGCAGATACGCAGTATTTT	CASSLAADTQYF
few	TRBJ2-1	TRBV10-3	-	13	TGTGCCGCCCGAAACACCCCGGGTAATGAGCAGTTCTTC	CAARNTPGNEQFF
-	TRBJ2-3	TRBV10-3	-	15	TGTGCCATCAGATCCGACAAAGGTTCGACAGATACGCAGTATTTT	CAIRSDKGSTDTQYF
many	TRBJ1-2	TRBV6-4	TRBD1	17	TGTGCCAGCAGTGAACGGGACAGGGAAGAAGTTAGCTATGGCTACACCTTC	CASSERDREEVSYGYTF
once	TRBJ1-6	TRBV20-1	-	13	TGCAGTGCTAGTGGAAGACATAATTCACCCCTCCACTTT	CSASGRHNSPLHF